The 25 T cell receptor beta chains reported below all come from one sample, sequenced in a study of regulatory T cells in long-lasting Graves disease. Assembly of TCR beta libraries relied on iRepertoire HTBI primers together with Arm-PCR of CDR3 regions. MiXCR, applied by TCRdb to the multiplex PCR reads, yields one record per CDR3 protein. Seen here are approximately 360,000 distinct CDR3 sequences, approximately 23% observed once, and the top ten hold around 30%. As to time point: persistent/refractory GD, antithyroid drugs over 5 years with positive TRAb. The TCR library was prepared using RNA isolated from PBMCs. Source: peripheral blood mononuclear cells (PBMCs), taken when the disease was refractory, from a patient treated with antithyroid drugs. The receptor set was obtained from a woman in her forties with Graves disease.

There are many counts of this clonotype. The rearrangement uses TRBV12-3 or TRBV12-4 and TRBJ2-7; D perhaps matches TRBD1 (6 bases). The V end was cut by 2 bases, the J end by 2 bases, with 10 bases between. The CDR3 is made up of 14 amino acids. CDR3 sequence reads: CASSLRQGTYEQYF. The DNA for the CDR3 is TGTGCCAGCAGTTTAAGGCAGGGGACCTACGAGCAGTACTTC.

The rearrangement joins TRBV9 to TRBJ1-2; D perhaps matches TRBD1 (5 bases). V lost 2 bases and J 3 bases, leaving 20 bases between the germline ends. CDR3 length equals 17 residues. Germline-derived CDR1 and CDR2 are SGDLS and YYNGEE. The chain's CDR3 is CASSVWSEQEGYYGYTF. CDR3 nucleotides: TGTGCCAGCAGCGTCTGGAGTGAACAGGAAGGGTACTATGGCTACACCTTC.

Worth noting for this clonotype: With a much larger clone just one base away, this may be a read error. The genes are TRBV2 and TRBJ1-3, with TRBD1 as a possible D gene (5 bases). V was shortened by 6 bases and J by 2 bases, with 14 bases between the two germline ends. The CDR3 is 15 residues long. Per germline, CDR1 SNHLY and CDR2 FYNNEI. For the CDR3, the DNA is TGTGCCAGCAGCCTACGGGGGGACCCTGGAAACACCATATATTTT. Amino acids: CASSLRGDPGNTIYF.

This CDR3 reads CSASRLGLAQRNEQFF. CDR3 in DNA: TGCAGTGCTAGCCGCCTCGGACTAGCGCAGAGAAATGAGCAGTTCTTC. The genes are TRBV20-1 and TRBJ2-1, with 9 bases identical to TRBD2. Trimming took 3 bases from V and 7 from J; bases not matched to a gene: 13. The CDR3 sequence is 16 residues long. Germline V gene data show CDR1 as DFQATT and CDR2 as SNEGSKA (reference sequence).

This clonotype occurred many times. The chain combines TRBV6-1 with TRBJ2-6; no clear D gene. The germline gives CDR1 MNHNS, CDR2 SASEGT. Deletions cut 3 bases from V and 0 bases from J, with 9 bases between. The CDR3 consists of 16 residues. The CDR3 loop is CASSDGRLSGANVLTF. DNA of the CDR3: TGTGCCAGCAGTGACGGGCGCCTCTCTGGGGCCAACGTCCTGACTTTC.

Of note for this clonotype: A much larger clonotype is one base distant, so this may be a read error. The J gene is TRBJ2-7, the V gene TRBV15, with 7 bases aligning to TRBD2. From germline, CDR1 is LNHNV and CDR2 YYDKDF (reference sequence). The CDR3 sequence is 14 residues long. V gave up 1 base and J gave up 9 bases; unmatched junction bases: 9. Here the CDR3 DNA reads TGTGCCACCAGCAGAGCCACATTTCCGGGGGGGCAGTACTTC. Its protein product is CATSRATFPGGQYF.

This clonotype was observed many times. The chain recombines TRBV11-2 with TRBJ2-2; D is uncertain. With 1 base removed from V and 4 bases from J, the gap between germline ends came to 16 bases. The CDR3 covers 17 residues. Germline-derived CDR1 and CDR2 are SGHAT and FQNNGV. The chain's CDR3 is CASSLGRFSSGTGELFF. For the CDR3, the DNA is TGTGCCAGCAGCTTAGGTCGGTTTTCATCCGGCACCGGGGAGCTGTTTTTT.

In its sample, this clonotype was seen many times. The chain employs TRBV20-1 and TRBJ1-4, with TRBD1 matching over 7 bases. This CDR3 comprises 13 residues. V lost 6 bases, J lost 7 bases, and 8 bases stayed unmatched. The germline V gene has CDR1 DFQATT and CDR2 SNEGSKA (reference sequence). CDR3 bases: TGCAGTGCACCCAGCAGGGACAGTGAAAAACTGTTTTTT. It is translated as CSAPSRDSEKLFF.

This clonotype was recorded many times. The chain combines TRBV9 with TRBJ1-1; TRBD1 matches 8 bases. CDR1 and CDR2 (germline): SGDLS, YYNGEE. The CDR3 loop spans 14 amino acids. Unmatched junction bases numbered 7, after V lost 4 bases and J lost 5 bases. CDR3 nucleotides: TGTGCCAGCAGCAAAAGACAGGGGCAGACTGAAGCTTTCTTT. It translates to CASSKRQGQTEAFF.

This clonotype appeared many times. This rearrangement joins TRBV11-2 to TRBJ2-4; 7 bases are a match to TRBD2. V was clipped by 5 bases and J by 3 bases; unmatched bases: 13. This CDR3 is built from 17 residues. Germline loops: CDR1 SGHAT, CDR2 FQNNGV. The CDR3 sequence is CASSRVGGLLIKNIQYF. CDR3 sequence (DNA): TGTGCCAGCAGCCGCGTTGGGGGACTACTCATCAAAAACATTCAGTACTTC.

This clonotype was counted ten times or more. This chain uses TRBV12-3 or TRBV12-4 with TRBJ2-4; tentative D call: TRBD2 (6 bases). The CDR3 has 13 amino acids. The germline V and J ends were trimmed by 7 bases and 7 bases, with 14 bases remaining between them. CDR3 nucleotide sequence: TGTGCCAGCACACCCTTTCGGGGGAACATTCAGTACTTC. Translating it yields CASTPFRGNIQYF.

The rearrangement joins TRBV7-9 to TRBJ2-7; D is undetermined. Trimming stripped 2 bases from V and 2 bases from J, with 10 bases between. Germline V gene data show CDR1 as SEHNR and CDR2 as FQNEAQ (reference sequence). The CDR3 has 14 residues. The CDR3: CASSLSAHPYEQYF. The CDR3 bases are TGTGCCAGCAGCTTATCAGCCCATCCCTACGAGCAGTACTTC. Together with reference TRBV7-9 and TRBJ2-7, the CDR3 gives the full variable domain: DTGVSQNPRHKITKRGQNVTFRCDPISEHNRLYWYRQTLGQGPEFLTYFQNEAQLEKSRLLSDRFSAERPKGSFSTLEIQRTEQGDSAMYLCASSLSAHPYEQYFGPGTRLTVT.

In this sample, this clonotype turned up a few times. This rearrangement joins TRBV6-2 or TRBV6-3 to TRBJ1-1; no firm D call. V was cut by 6 bases and J by 1 base, with 9 bases left in between. This CDR3 spans 13 amino acids. The germline V gene encodes CDR1 MNHEY and CDR2 SVGEGT. CDR3 coding DNA: TGTGCCAGCAGGGGCCGGGGGAACACTGAAGCTTTCTTT. This codes for CASRGRGNTEAFF.

The chain employs TRBV20-1 and TRBJ1-1, with D possibly being TRBD1 (5 bases). Trimming took 0 bases from V and 6 from J, leaving 11 bases between them. The CDR3 covers 13 residues. Germline CDR1 and CDR2: DFQATT and SNEGSKA (reference sequence). CDR3 sequence reads: CSARDPGQAEAFF. CDR3 in DNA: TGCAGTGCTAGAGATCCGGGGCAGGCTGAAGCTTTCTTT.

This clonotype was seen more than once but under ten times. CDR3 sequence reads: CASSLPEGNGYTF. DNA of the CDR3: TGTGCCAGCAGTTTACCGGAAGGCAATGGCTACACCTTC. The genes are TRBV28 and TRBJ1-2; no firm D call. The CDR3 contains 13 residues. Trimming pared 2 bases from V and 6 bases from J, leaving 10 bases between. Looked up from germline, CDR1 is MDHEN and CDR2 is SYDVKM.

The chain uses TRBV9 and TRBJ2-2; 7 positions match TRBD1. V trimming: 0 bases; J trimming: 3 bases; junction bases outside the gene matches: 2. Per germline, CDR1 SGDLS and CDR2 YYNGEE. This CDR3 comprises 15 residues. The CDR3 DNA is TGTGCCAGCAGCGTAGGGGACAGCGACACCGGGGAGCTGTTTTTT. Translating it yields CASSVGDSDTGELFF.

This clonotype was found many times. The chain combines TRBV2 with TRBJ2-5; 12 bases map to TRBD1. Germline values: CDR1 SNHLY, CDR2 FYNNEI. This CDR3 region has 17 residues. Trimming cost V 2 bases and J 5 bases; bases outside gene matches: 9. In DNA, the CDR3 is TGTGCCAGCAGTGAATCTCCCGGGACAGGGGGCTGGGAGACCCAGTACTTC. It codes for CASSESPGTGGWETQYF.

The chain combines TRBV5-5 with TRBJ2-7; a weak D match, TRBD2 (6 bases). Looked up from germline, CDR1 is SGHKS and CDR2 is YYEKEE (reference sequence). Between the trimmed V and J ends, which lost 0 bases and 0 bases, there was a span of 13 bases. CDR3 length: 16 residues. CDR3 DNA: TGTGCCAGCAGCTTGGATCCGGGACTTAGCTCCTACGAGCAGTACTTC. Amino acid sequence: CASSLDPGLSSYEQYF.

This clonotype was observed many times. The chain combines TRBV28 with TRBJ2-5, with unresolved D. Germline V CDR1 and CDR2: MDHEN, SYDVKM. V lost 2 bases and J 1 base, leaving 8 bases between the germline ends. The CDR3 is 14 residues long. The CDR3, as DNA: TGTGCCAGCAGTTTAGGGCGTCCCCAAGAGACCCAGTACTTC. This codes for CASSLGRPQETQYF.

This clonotype was picked up many times. The V and J genes are TRBV29-1 and TRBJ1-2; D gene ambiguous. Germline V gives CDR1 SQVTM, CDR2 ANQGSEA. V was cut by 6 bases and J by 8 bases, with 22 bases left in between. There are 14 residues in the CDR3. This CDR3 reads CSVTVAIPLGGYTF. In nucleotides, the CDR3 is TGCAGCGTCACAGTTGCGATCCCCCTGGGGGGCTACACCTTC.

At least ten counts were recorded for this clonotype. The chain combines TRBV11-2 with TRBJ1-1, with a weak D call TRBD1 (6 bases). CDR1 and CDR2 (germline): SGHAT, FQNNGV. The V and J ends lost 0 bases and 11 bases respectively, with 16 bases between them. This CDR3 is 14 amino acids long. CDR3 nucleotide sequence: TGTGCCAGCAGCTTAGAGGTCCCAGGGGAGGGGGCTTTCTTT. Translation gives CASSLEVPGEGAFF.

The J gene is TRBJ2-7, the V gene TRBV2; the match to TRBD1 covers 8 bases. Germline values: CDR1 SNHLY, CDR2 FYNNEI. The V segment lost 3 bases and the J segment 7 bases; nucleotides outside the gene matches: 17. CDR3 size: 17 residues. The CDR3 protein is CASSEGYRQGPIWEQYF. DNA of the CDR3: TGTGCCAGCAGTGAGGGGTATCGACAGGGGCCGATATGGGAGCAGTACTTC.

In its sample, this clonotype was seen once. The chain combines TRBV5-5 with TRBJ2-1; D ambiguous. The germline V gene has CDR1 SGHKS and CDR2 YYEKEE (reference sequence). CDR3 length: 13 amino acids. Trimming removed 2 bases from V and 5 bases from J, with 8 bases in between. The DNA for the CDR3 is TGTGCCAGCAGCTTCGGCAGACACAATGAGCAGTTCTTC. This codes for CASSFGRHNEQFF.

This clonotype appeared a few times. The chain couples TRBV19 to TRBJ2-5; TRBD2 matches 7 bases. The junction had 5 bases not matched to a gene; V was cut back by 6 bases and J by 4 bases. The germline V gene encodes CDR1 LNHDA and CDR2 SQIVND (reference sequence). This CDR3 is built from 13 residues. CDR3 protein: CASSGRLGETQYF. DNA of the CDR3: TGTGCCAGTAGCGGGAGGCTGGGAGAGACCCAGTACTTC.

This clonotype has a count of ten or more. The J gene is TRBJ1-4, the V gene TRBV20-1; perhaps TRBD1 as D (6 bases). Trimming left V 5 bases short and J 6 bases short, with 13 bases between. The CDR3 loop spans 13 amino acids. Germline values: CDR1 DFQATT, CDR2 SNEGSKA (reference sequence). The chain's CDR3 is CSAVDRRYEKLFF. The CDR3 nucleotides read TGCAGTGCTGTCGACAGGAGGTATGAAAAACTGTTTTTT.